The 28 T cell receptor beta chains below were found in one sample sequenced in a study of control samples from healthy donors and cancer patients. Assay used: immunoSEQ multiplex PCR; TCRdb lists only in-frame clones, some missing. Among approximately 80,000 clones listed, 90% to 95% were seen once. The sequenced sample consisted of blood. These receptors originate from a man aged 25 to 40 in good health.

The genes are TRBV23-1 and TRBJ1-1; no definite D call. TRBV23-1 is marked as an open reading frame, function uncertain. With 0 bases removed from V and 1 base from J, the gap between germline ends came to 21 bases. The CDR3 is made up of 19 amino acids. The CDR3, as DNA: TGCGCCAGCAGTCAATCGAAGTGCCCTCTCTTCTCCCGGAACACTGAAGCTTTCTTT. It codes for CASSQSKCPLFSRNTEAFF.

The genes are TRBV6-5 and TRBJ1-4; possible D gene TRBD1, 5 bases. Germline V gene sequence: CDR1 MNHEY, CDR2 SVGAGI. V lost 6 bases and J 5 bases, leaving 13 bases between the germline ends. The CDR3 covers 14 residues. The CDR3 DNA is TGTGCCAGCAGGAGCGGGGCAGGAAATGAAAAACTGTTTTTT. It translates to CASRSGAGNEKLFF.

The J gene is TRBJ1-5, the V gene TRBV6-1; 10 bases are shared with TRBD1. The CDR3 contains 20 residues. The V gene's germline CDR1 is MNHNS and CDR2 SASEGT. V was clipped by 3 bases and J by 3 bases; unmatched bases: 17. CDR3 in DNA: TGTGCCAGCAGTGACGGGTTTGGGACAGGGGACTTCCTCCTCAATCAGCCCCAGCATTTT. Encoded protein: CASSDGFGTGDFLLNQPQHF.

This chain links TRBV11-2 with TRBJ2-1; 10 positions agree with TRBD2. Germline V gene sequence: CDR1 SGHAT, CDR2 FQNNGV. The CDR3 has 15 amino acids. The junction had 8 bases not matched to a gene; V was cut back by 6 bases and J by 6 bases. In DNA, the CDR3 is TGTGCCAGCAGACCTCTAGCGGGAGTTGGCAATGAGCAGTTCTTC. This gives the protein CASRPLAGVGNEQFF.

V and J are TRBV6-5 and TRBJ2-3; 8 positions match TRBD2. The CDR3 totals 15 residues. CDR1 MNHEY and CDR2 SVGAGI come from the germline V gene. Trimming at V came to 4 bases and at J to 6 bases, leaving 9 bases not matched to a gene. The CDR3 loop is CASSSRGAGEDTQYF. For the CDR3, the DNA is TGTGCCAGCAGTTCCCGAGGAGCGGGAGAGGATACGCAGTATTTT.

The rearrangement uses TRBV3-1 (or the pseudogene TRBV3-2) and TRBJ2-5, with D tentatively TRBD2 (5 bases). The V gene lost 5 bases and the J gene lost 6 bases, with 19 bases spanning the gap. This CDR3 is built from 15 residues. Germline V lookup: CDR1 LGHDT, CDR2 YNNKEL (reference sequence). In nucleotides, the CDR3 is TGTGCCAGCAGCTCCCGGCCCGGACTCCCGAAGACCCAGTACTTC. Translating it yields CASSSRPGLPKTQYF.

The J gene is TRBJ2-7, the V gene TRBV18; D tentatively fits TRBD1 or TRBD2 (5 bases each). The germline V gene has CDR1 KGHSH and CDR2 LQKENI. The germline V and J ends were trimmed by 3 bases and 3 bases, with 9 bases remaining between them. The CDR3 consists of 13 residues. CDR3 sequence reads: CASSPRDGYEQYF. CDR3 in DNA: TGTGCCAGCTCACCTCGGGACGGCTACGAGCAGTACTTC. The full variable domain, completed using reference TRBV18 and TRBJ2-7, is NAGVMQNPRHLVRRRGQEARLRCSPMKGHSHVYWYRQLPEEGLKFMVYLQKENIIDESGMPKERFSAEFPKEGPSILRIQQVVRGDSAAYFCASSPRDGYEQYFGPGTRLTVT.

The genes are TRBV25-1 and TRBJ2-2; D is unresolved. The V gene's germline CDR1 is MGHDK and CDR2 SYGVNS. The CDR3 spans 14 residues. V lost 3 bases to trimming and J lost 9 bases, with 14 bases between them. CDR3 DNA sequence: TGTGCCAGCAGTGATGGGGTCGGTGATTGGGAGCTGTTTTTT. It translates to CASSDGVGDWELFF. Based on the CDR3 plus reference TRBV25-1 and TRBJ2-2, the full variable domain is EADIYQTPRYLVIGTGKKITLECSQTMGHDKMYWYQQDPGMELHLIHYSYGVNSTEKGDLSSESTVSRIRTEHFPLTLESARPSHTSQYLCASSDGVGDWELFFGEGSRLTVL.

This CDR3 is CASSPRTSGGAYNEQFF. The CDR3 region has the DNA TGTGCCAGCAGCCCTAGGACTAGCGGAGGAGCCTACAATGAGCAGTTCTTC. J is TRBJ2-1 and V is TRBV9; 10 bases line up with TRBD2. The ends lost 4 bases at V and 2 bases at J; junction bases unmatched: 9. Germline V gene lookup returns CDR1 SGDLS and CDR2 YYNGEE. CDR3 length: 17 amino acids.

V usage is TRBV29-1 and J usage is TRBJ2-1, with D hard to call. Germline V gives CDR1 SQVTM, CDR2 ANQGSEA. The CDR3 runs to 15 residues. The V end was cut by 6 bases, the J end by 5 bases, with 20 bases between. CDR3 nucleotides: TGCAGCGTAAAGGAAAGTGGGGAAACCAACAATGAGCAGTTCTTC. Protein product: CSVKESGETNNEQFF.

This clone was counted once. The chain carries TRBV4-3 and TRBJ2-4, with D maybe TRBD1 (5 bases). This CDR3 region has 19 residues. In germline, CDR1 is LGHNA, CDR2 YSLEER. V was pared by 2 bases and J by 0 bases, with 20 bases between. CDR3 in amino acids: CASSQTVFKGSLAKNIQYF. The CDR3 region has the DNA TGCGCCAGCAGCCAAACGGTCTTTAAGGGGTCACTAGCCAAAAACATTCAGTACTTC.

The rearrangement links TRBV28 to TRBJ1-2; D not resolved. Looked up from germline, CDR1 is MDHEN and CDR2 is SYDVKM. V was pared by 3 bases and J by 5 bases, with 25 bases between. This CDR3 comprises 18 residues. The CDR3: CASSFSYLRLIGIYGYTF. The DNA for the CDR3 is TGTGCCAGCAGTTTTTCGTACCTGAGACTGATCGGCATTTATGGCTACACCTTC.

The CDR3 DNA follows: TGCGCCAGCAGCCAAGCGGGGCGGGGATTTCAGTATGGCTACACCTTC. The encoded protein is CASSQAGRGFQYGYTF. The V and J genes are TRBV4-1 and TRBJ1-2; maybe TRBD1 (5 bases). The CDR3 extends over 16 amino acids. Per the germline V gene, CDR1 is MGHRA and CDR2 is YSYEKL. The V and J ends lost 1 base and 5 bases respectively, with 17 bases between them.

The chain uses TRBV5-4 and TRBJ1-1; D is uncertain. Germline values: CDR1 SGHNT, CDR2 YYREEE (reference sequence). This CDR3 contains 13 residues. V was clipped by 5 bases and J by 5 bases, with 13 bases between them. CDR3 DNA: TGTGCCAGCAGGATAGGCGGGAAGACTGAAGCTTTCTTT. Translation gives CASRIGGKTEAFF.

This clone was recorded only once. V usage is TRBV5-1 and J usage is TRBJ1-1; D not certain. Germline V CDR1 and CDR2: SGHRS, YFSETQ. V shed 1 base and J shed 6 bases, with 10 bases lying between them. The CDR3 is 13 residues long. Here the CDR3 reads CASSLTEAAEAFF. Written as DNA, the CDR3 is TGCGCCAGCAGCTTGACCGAAGCCGCTGAAGCTTTCTTT.

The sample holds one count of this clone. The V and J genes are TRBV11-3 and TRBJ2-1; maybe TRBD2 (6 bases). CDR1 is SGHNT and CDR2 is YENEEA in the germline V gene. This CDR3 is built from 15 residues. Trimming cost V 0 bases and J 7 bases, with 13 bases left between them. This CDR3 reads CASSLDPRGRNEQFF. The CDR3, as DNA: TGTGCCAGCAGCTTAGATCCAAGAGGGAGGAATGAGCAGTTCTTC.

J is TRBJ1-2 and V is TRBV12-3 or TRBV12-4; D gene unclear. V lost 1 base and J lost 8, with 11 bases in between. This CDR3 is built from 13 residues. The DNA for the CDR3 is TGTGCCAGCAGTTTAGGTGTGGGGAAGGGCTACACCTTC. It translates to CASSLGVGKGYTF.

The CDR3 sequence: CASSDLGYGYTF. The CDR3, as DNA: TGTGCCAGCAGTGATCTGGGTTATGGCTACACCTTC. J is TRBJ1-2 and V is TRBV25-1; no clear D gene. There are 12 residues in the CDR3. Germline V lookup: CDR1 MGHDK, CDR2 SYGVNS. Between the trimmed V and J ends, which lost 3 bases and 5 bases, there was a span of 7 bases.

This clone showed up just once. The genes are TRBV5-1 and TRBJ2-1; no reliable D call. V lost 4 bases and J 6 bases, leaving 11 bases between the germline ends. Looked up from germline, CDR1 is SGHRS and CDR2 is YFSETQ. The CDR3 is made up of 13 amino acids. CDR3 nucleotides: TGCGCCAGCAGCCCCTCGGGTTTCAATGAGCAGTTCTTC. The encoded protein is CASSPSGFNEQFF.

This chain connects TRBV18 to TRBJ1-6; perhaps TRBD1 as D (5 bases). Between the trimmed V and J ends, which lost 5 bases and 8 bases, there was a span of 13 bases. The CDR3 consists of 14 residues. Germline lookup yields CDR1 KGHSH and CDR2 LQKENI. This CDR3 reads CASSSQGRDSPLHF. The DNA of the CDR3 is TGTGCCAGCTCATCCCAGGGTAGGGATTCACCCCTCCACTTT. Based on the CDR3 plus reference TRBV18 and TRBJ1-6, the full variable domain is NAGVMQNPRHLVRRRGQEARLRCSPMKGHSHVYWYRQLPEEGLKFMVYLQKENIIDESGMPKERFSAEFPKEGPSILRIQQVVRGDSAAYFCASSSQGRDSPLHFGNGTRLTVT.

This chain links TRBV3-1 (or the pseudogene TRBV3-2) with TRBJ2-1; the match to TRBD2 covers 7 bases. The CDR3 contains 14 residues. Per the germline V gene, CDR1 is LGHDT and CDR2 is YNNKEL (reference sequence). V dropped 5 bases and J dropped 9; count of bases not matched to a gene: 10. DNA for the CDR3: TGTGCCAGCAGCACCTCGACTAGCTGGGGTGAGCAGTTCTTC. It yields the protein CASSTSTSWGEQFF.

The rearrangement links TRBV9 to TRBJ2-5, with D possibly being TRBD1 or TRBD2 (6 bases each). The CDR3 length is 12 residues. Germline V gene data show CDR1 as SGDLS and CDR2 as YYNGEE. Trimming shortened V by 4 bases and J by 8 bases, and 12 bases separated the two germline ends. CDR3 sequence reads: CASSPGEDTQYF. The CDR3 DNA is TGTGCCAGCAGCCCAGGGGAGGACACCCAGTACTTC.

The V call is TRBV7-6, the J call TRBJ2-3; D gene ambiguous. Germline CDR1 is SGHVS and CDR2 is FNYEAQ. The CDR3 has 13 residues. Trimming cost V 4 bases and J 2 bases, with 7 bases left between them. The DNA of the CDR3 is TGTGCCAGCAGCTGGCTGAACACAGATACGCAGTATTTT. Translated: CASSWLNTDTQYF.

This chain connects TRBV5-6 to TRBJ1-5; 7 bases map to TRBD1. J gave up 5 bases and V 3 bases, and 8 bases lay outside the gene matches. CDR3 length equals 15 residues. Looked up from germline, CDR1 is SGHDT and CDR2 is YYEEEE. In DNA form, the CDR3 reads TGTGCCAGCAGCTCCGTCCGGGACAGATATCAGCCCCAGCATTTT. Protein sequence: CASSSVRDRYQPQHF.

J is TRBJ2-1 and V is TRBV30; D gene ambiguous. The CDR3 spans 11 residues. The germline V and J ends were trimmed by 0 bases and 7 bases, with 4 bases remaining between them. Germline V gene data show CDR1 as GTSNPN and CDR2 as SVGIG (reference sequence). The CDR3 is CAWSVGNEQFF. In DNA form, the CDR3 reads TGTGCCTGGAGTGTGGGGAATGAGCAGTTCTTC.

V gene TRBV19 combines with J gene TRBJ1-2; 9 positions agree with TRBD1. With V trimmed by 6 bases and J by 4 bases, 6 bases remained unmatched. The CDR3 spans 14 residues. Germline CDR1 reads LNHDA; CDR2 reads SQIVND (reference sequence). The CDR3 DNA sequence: TGTGCCAGTAGCGCCCGGGACAGGGTCTATGGCTACACCTTC. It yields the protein CASSARDRVYGYTF. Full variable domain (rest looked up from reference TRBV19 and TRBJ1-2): DGGITQSPKYLFRKEGQNVTLSCEQNLNHDAMYWYRQDPGQGLRLIYYSQIVNDFQKGDIAEGYSVSREKKESFPLTVTSAQKNPTAFYLCASSARDRVYGYTFGSGTRLTVV.

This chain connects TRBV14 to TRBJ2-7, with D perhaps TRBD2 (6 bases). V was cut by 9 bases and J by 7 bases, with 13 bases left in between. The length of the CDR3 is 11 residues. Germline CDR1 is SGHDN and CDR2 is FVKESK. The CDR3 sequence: CASRGGREQYF. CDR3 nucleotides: TGTGCCAGTCGAGGAGGGAGAGAGCAGTACTTC.

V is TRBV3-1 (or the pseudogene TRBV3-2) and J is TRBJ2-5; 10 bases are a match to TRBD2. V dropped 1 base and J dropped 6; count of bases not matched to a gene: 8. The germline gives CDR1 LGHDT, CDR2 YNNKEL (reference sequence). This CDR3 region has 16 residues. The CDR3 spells CASSQGGSGGLKTQYF. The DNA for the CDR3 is TGTGCCAGCAGCCAAGGGGGTAGCGGGGGGTTAAAGACCCAGTACTTC.